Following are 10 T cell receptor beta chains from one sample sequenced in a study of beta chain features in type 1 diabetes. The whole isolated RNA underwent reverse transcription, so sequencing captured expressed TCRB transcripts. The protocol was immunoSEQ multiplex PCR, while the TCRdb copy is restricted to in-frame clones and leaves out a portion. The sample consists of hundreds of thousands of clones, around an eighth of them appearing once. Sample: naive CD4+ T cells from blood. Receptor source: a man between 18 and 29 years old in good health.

In DNA, the CDR3 is TGTGCCAGTAGTGCCCGGACAGGCGGCCAAGCGCCCCAGCATTTT. The encoded protein is CASSARTGGQAPQHF. The chain has TRBV19 and TRBJ1-5, with 7 bases identical to TRBD1. This CDR3 comprises 15 residues. Germline CDR1 is LNHDA and CDR2 is SQIVND (reference sequence). The V and J ends lost 5 bases and 9 bases, in that order; junction bases with no gene match: 13.

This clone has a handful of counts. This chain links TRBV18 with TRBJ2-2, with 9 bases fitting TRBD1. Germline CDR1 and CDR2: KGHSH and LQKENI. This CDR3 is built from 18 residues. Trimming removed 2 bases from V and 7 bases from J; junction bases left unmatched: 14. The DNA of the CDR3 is TGTGCCAGCTCACCATTCTTGTCCGGACAGGGGTCGATCGGGGAGCTGTTTTTT. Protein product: CASSPFLSGQGSIGELFF.

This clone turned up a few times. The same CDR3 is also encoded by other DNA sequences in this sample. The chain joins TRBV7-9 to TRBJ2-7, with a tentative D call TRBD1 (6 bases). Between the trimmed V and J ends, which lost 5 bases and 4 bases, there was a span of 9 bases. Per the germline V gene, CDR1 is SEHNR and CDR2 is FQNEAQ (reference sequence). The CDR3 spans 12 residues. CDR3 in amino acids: CASSLTGYEQYF. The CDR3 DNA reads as TGTGCCAGCAGCCTGACAGGTTACGAGCAGTACTTC.

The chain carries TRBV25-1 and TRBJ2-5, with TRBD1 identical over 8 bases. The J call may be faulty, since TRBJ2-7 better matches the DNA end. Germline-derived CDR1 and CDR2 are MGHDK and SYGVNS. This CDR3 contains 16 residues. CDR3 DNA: TGTGCCAGCAACGGACAGGGTGGACGAATTCCCTACGAGCAGTACTTC. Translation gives CASNGQGGRIPYEQYF.

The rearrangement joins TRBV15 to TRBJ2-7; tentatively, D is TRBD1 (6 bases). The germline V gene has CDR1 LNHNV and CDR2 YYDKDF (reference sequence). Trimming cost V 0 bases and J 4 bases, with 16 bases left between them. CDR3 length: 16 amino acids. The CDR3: CATSRDLSGAGYEQYF. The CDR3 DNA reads TGTGCCACCAGCAGAGATCTTTCAGGGGCGGGTTACGAGCAGTACTTC. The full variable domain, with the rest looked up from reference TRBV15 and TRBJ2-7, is DAMVIQNPRYQVTQFGKPVTLSCSQTLNHNVMYWYQQKSSQAPKLLFHYYDKDFNNEADTPDNFQSRRPNTSFCFLDIRSPGLGDTAMYLCATSRDLSGAGYEQYFGPGTRLTVT.

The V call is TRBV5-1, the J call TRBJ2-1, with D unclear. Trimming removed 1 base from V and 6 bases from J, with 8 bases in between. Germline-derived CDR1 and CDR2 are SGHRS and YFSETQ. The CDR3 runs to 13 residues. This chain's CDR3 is CASSLPTRNEQFF. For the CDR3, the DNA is TGCGCCAGCAGCTTGCCCACTCGCAATGAGCAGTTCTTC.

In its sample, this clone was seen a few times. The CDR3 DNA follows: TGTGCCAGCAGTTACACCGGGACTAGCTACGAGCAGTACTTC. Amino acids: CASSYTGTSYEQYF. The V call is TRBV6-6, the J call TRBJ2-7; 8 bases line up with TRBD2. The junction had 3 bases not matched to a gene; V was cut back by 2 bases and J by 3 bases. This CDR3 is built from 14 residues. CDR1 MNHNY and CDR2 SVGAGI come from the germline V gene (reference sequence).

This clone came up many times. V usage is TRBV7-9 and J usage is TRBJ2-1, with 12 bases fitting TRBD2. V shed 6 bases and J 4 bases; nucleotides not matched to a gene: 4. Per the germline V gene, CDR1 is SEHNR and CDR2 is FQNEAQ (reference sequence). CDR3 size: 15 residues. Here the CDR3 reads CASSWTSGTYNEQFF. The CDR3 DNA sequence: TGTGCCAGCAGTTGGACTAGCGGGACGTACAATGAGCAGTTCTTC.

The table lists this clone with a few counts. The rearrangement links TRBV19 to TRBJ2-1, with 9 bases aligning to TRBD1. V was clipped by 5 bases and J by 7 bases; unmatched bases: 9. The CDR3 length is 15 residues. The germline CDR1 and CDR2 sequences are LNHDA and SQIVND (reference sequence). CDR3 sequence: CASSPPDRGPNEQFF. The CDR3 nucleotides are TGTGCCAGTAGTCCTCCGGACAGGGGACCTAATGAGCAGTTCTTC.

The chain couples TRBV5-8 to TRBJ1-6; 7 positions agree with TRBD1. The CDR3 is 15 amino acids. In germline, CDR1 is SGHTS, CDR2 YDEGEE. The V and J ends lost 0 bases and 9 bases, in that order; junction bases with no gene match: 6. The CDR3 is CASSLVSQGRSPLHF. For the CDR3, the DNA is TGTGCCAGCAGCTTGGTGTCACAGGGGCGTTCACCCCTCCACTTT.